Sequencing of this TCR beta chain was carried out in a study of identical twins. This clonotype was picked up many times. TCRdb re-analysed the 5' RACE reads in MiXCR, keeping a single row per CDR3 protein. The sample lists 690,000 or so distinct CDR3 sequences; 5.5% to 6.5% were seen once. This CDR3 has 15 residues. The ends lost 0 bases at V and 10 bases at J; junction bases unmatched: 8. The germline gives CDR1 SGHNT, CDR2 YYREEE (reference sequence). The source of this sequence is a man between 18 and 35 years old in good health. The V call is TRBV5-4, the J call TRBJ2-7, with 12 bases fitting TRBD2. The specimen was naive T cells sorted from blood. In DNA form, the CDR3 reads TGTGCCAGCAGCTTGGGCCCCTCGGGACTAGCGGGTCAGTACGTC. This codes for CASSLGPSGLAGQYV.